This T cell receptor (beta chain) was retrieved from a study of blood T cell repertoires in COVID-19. Study details: Donors in the United States, Italy and Spain gave samples during acute or convalescent COVID-19.

The repertoire was sequenced with immunoSEQ multiplex PCR; TCRdb's copy has only in-frame clones and lacks some. The table shows roughly 220,000 clones, with approximately 90% occurring only once. This CDR3 comprises 16 residues. Germline assignment: CDR1 SGDLS and CDR2 YYNGEE. V dropped 2 bases and J dropped 7; count of bases not matched to a gene: 6. This chain links TRBV9 with TRBJ2-1; 13 bases agree with TRBD2. Sequences were obtained from peripheral blood. This TCR came from a man older than 75 with acute or convalescent COVID-19. This chain's CDR3 is CASSVRGTSGENEQFF. CDR3 nucleotide sequence: TGTGCCAGCAGCGTCCGTGGGACTAGCGGGGAAAATGAGCAGTTCTTC.